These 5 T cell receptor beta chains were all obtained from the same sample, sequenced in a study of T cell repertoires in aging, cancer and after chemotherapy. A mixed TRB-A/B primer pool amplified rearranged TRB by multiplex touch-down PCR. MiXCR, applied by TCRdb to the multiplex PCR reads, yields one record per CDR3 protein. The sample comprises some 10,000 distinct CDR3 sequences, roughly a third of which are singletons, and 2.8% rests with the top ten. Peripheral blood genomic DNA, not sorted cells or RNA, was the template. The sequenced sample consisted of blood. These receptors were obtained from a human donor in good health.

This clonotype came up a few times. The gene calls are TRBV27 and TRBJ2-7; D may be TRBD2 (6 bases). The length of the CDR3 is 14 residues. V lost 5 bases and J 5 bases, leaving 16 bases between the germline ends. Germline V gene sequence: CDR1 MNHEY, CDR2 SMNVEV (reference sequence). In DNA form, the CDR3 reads TGTGCCAGCAGTATCCAGGGAGGAGTCCACGAGCAGTACTTC. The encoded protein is CASSIQGGVHEQYF.

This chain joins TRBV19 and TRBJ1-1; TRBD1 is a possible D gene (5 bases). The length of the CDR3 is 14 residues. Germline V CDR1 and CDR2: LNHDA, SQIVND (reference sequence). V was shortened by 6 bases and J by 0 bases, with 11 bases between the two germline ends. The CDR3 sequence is CASSRGYMNTEAFF. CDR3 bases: TGTGCCAGTAGCCGGGGGTACATGAACACTGAAGCTTTCTTT. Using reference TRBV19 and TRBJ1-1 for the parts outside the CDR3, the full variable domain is DGGITQSPKYLFRKEGQNVTLSCEQNLNHDAMYWYRQDPGQGLRLIYYSQIVNDFQKGDIAEGYSVSREKKESFPLTVTSAQKNPTAFYLCASSRGYMNTEAFFGQGTRLTVV.

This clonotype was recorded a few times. CDR3 loop: CASRAGTSQYGYTF. In nucleotides, the CDR3 is TGTGCCAGTAGGGCCGGGACATCCCAATATGGCTACACCTTC. This chain joins TRBV19 and TRBJ1-2; D may be TRBD1 (6 bases). The CDR3 has 14 residues. V lost 6 bases and J 5 bases, leaving 16 bases between the germline ends. The germline CDR1 and CDR2 sequences are LNHDA and SQIVND (reference sequence).

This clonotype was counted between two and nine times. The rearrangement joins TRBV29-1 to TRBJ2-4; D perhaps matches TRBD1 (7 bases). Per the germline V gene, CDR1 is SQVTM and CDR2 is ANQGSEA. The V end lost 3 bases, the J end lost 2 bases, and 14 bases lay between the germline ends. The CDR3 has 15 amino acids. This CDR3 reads CSVEEGAITKNIQYF. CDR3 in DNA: TGCAGCGTTGAGGAGGGGGCGATAACCAAAAACATTCAGTACTTC.

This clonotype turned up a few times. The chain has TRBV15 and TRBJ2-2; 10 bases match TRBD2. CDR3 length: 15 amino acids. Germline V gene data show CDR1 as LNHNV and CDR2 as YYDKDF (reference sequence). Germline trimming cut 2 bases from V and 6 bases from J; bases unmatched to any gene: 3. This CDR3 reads CATSRRAGGSGELFF. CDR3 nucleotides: TGTGCCACCAGCAGACGAGCGGGGGGGTCCGGGGAGCTGTTTTTT.